The clone carrying this TCR beta chain was observed many times. Its matching antigen is unknown. Trimming cost V 4 bases and J 2 bases, with 17 bases left between them. The CDR3 length is 16 residues. CDR1 SGHVS and CDR2 FQNEAQ come from the germline V gene. The data are from a study of early T cells in non-severe SARS-CoV-2 infection. Turning to the study itself: Sequencing used unsorted whole-blood bulk RNA, so chains lack pairing. Study observations and caveats: Using VDJdb, the matching emphasized anti-spike CD8 responses while missing private and CD4 specificities.

Unique molecular identifiers were affixed to single, distinct cDNA molecules. TCRdb analysed the 5' RACE reads with MiXCR anew, one entry per CDR3 protein. The data show about 64,000 distinct CDR3 sequences, 20% seen once. The sequence came from an adult who was a healthcare worker with PCR-confirmed SARS-CoV-2 infection or an uninfected control (not recorded which). The chain joins TRBV7-8 to TRBJ2-5; D not certain. The source was whole blood, collected at baseline. The CDR3 sequence: CASSSASWWDQETQYF. The CDR3 coding sequence is TGTGCCAGCAGCTCGGCCTCCTGGTGGGATCAAGAGACCCAGTACTTC.